Each of the 9 T cell receptor beta chains below was sequenced from the same sample in a study of T cells and Merkel cell carcinoma outcomes. Clones were read by immunoSEQ multiplex PCR, and TCRdb kept only the in-frame ones, dropping some. The sample includes around 6,000 clones, roughly 77% of them seen just once. Material: tumor tissue from Merkel cell carcinoma. The receptors were sampled from a human donor with Merkel cell carcinoma. Some clones in this sample may be carry-over from other donors' samples.

Here the CDR3 reads CAVGDEQYF. DNA of the CDR3: TGTGCCGTCGGGGACGAGCAGTACTTC. The chain joins TRBV10-3 to TRBJ2-7; possible D gene TRBD2, 5 bases. The CDR3 length is 9 residues. V was pared by 11 bases and J by 5 bases, with 7 bases between. The germline V gene has CDR1 ENHRY and CDR2 SYGVKD.

This clone has a single count. J is TRBJ2-1 and V is TRBV9; TRBD1 matches at 7 bases. This CDR3 contains 16 residues. CDR1 and CDR2 (germline): SGDLS, YYNGEE. Trimming cost V 0 bases and J 13 bases; bases outside gene matches: 16. CDR3 sequence (DNA): TGTGCCAGCAGCGTAGCTAGCAGACAGGGTCGATCGGAACAGTTCTTC. Protein: CASSVASRQGRSEQFF.

The chain links TRBV29-1 to TRBJ2-5; TRBD1 or TRBD2 may be the D gene (5 bases each). CDR1 and CDR2 from the germline V gene are SQVTM and ANQGSEA. The CDR3 has 16 residues. The V end lost 2 bases, the J end lost 7 bases, and 23 bases lay between the germline ends. CDR3 sequence: CSVEIRDGGTRGTQYF. CDR3 nucleotides: TGCAGCGTTGAAATCAGGGACGGCGGAACGAGGGGGACCCAGTACTTC.

CDR3 DNA: TGTGCCAGCTCACCACGGAGCGGGAAAACAGATACGCAGTATTTT. Translating gives CASSPRSGKTDTQYF. The rearrangement links TRBV18 to TRBJ2-3, with 7 bases that match TRBD2. V was clipped by 1 base and J by 3 bases; unmatched bases: 4. This CDR3 is 15 amino acids long. The germline V gene encodes CDR1 KGHSH and CDR2 LQKENI.

The sample holds one count of this clone. The J gene is TRBJ2-5, the V gene TRBV2; no reliable D call. The CDR3 is made up of 17 amino acids. The V end lost 8 bases, the J end lost 0 bases, and 22 bases lay between the germline ends. Germline assignment: CDR1 SNHLY and CDR2 FYNNEI. CDR3 in amino acids: CASLIARPNVNQETQYF. The CDR3 bases are TGTGCCAGCCTAATTGCCAGGCCAAACGTCAACCAAGAGACCCAGTACTTC.

V gene TRBV11-3 combines with J gene TRBJ2-1; maybe TRBD2 (6 bases). The CDR3 contains 13 residues. V was shortened by 5 bases and J by 4 bases, with 9 bases between the two germline ends. The germline V gene encodes CDR1 SGHNT and CDR2 YENEEA. The CDR3 DNA reads TGTGCCAGCAGCCAGGGAGGTTACAATGAGCAGTTCTTC. Its translation: CASSQGGYNEQFF.

The CDR3 protein is CASRGPVGETQYF. The CDR3 coding sequence is TGTGCCAGCAGGGGCCCGGTAGGGGAGACCCAGTACTTC. This chain uses TRBV2 with TRBJ2-5, with no clear D. Germline V gene lookup returns CDR1 SNHLY and CDR2 FYNNEI. The CDR3 is 13 amino acids. Deletions cut 6 bases from V and 5 bases from J, with 13 bases between.

This clone was seen a single time. This chain links TRBV7-9 with TRBJ2-7, with D tentatively TRBD1 (7 bases). The CDR3 length is 15 residues. V was trimmed by 1 base and J by 5 bases, leaving 15 bases between them. Per germline, CDR1 SEHNR and CDR2 FQNEAQ (reference sequence). CDR3 sequence reads: CASSLVGQGGDEQYF. The CDR3, as DNA: TGTGCCAGCAGCTTAGTCGGCCAGGGGGGCGACGAGCAGTACTTC.

This sequence joins TRBV18 and TRBJ1-2; D is perhaps TRBD1 (6 bases). Germline assignment: CDR1 KGHSH and CDR2 LQKENI. This CDR3 has 14 residues. V gave up 3 bases and J gave up 6 bases, with 14 bases separating them. The chain's CDR3 is CASSPPTGLDGYTF. For the CDR3, the DNA is TGTGCCAGCTCACCGCCAACAGGGCTCGATGGCTACACCTTC.